This TCR beta chain is drawn from a study of blood T cell repertoires in COVID-19. About the study: Acute and convalescent COVID-19 samples came from the United States, Italy and Spain.

V was shortened by 2 bases and J by 2 bases, with 3 bases between the two germline ends. The CDR3 has 12 residues. CDR1 is SNHLY and CDR2 is FYNNEI in the germline V gene. This clone occurred a few times. Assay: immunoSEQ multiplex PCR; the TCRdb copy retains only in-frame clones and omits some. This table has fewer than 250,000 clones, 65% to 85% appearing once. This TCR was sampled from a human donor in a cohort sampled during active COVID-19. Sequencing input: peripheral blood. The chain combines TRBV2 with TRBJ1-2, with D unresolved. CDR3 region: CASSEQNYGYTF. For the CDR3, the DNA is TGTGCCAGCAGTGAACAGAACTATGGCTACACCTTC.